This T cell receptor beta chain comes out of a study of blood T cell repertoires in COVID-19. At the level of the study: Sites across the United States, Italy and Spain contributed samples from acute and convalescent COVID-19.

Data came from immunoSEQ multiplex PCR; TCRdb stores just in-frame clones and leaves some out. The sample includes 150,000 or so clones, 87% seen only once; the top ten take about 4%. Source material: PBMCs or T cells enriched from blood (not recorded which). This sequence originates from a woman in her forties who had been exposed to COVID-19.

In nucleotides, the CDR3 is TGTGCCAGTAGTATCTTAGGGGGGGTGCATCAGCCCCAGCATTTT. Protein product: CASSILGGVHQPQHF. This rearrangement joins TRBV19 to TRBJ1-5; tentatively, D is TRBD1 (6 bases). Per germline, CDR1 LNHDA and CDR2 SQIVND (reference sequence). With 3 bases removed from V and 5 bases from J, the gap between germline ends came to 14 bases. The CDR3 has 15 residues.